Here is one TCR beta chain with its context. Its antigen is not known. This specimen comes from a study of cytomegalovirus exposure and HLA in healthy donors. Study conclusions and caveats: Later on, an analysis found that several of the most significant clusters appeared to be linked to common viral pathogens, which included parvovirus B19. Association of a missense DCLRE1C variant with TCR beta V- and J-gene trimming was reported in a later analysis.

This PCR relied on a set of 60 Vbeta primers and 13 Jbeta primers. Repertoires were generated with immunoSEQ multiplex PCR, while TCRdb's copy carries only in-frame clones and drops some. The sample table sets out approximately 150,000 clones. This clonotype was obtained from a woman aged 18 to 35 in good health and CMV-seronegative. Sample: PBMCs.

The CDR3 nucleotides read TGTGCCAGCTCACCCCTAGGGGATTGGATAGACACCGGGGAGCTGTTTTTT. It codes for CASSPLGDWIDTGELFF. The chain is built from TRBV18 and TRBJ2-2, with D maybe TRBD1 (5 bases). Germline loops: CDR1 KGHSH, CDR2 LQKENI. V was trimmed by 3 bases and J by 3 bases, leaving 17 bases between them. The CDR3 length is 17 residues.